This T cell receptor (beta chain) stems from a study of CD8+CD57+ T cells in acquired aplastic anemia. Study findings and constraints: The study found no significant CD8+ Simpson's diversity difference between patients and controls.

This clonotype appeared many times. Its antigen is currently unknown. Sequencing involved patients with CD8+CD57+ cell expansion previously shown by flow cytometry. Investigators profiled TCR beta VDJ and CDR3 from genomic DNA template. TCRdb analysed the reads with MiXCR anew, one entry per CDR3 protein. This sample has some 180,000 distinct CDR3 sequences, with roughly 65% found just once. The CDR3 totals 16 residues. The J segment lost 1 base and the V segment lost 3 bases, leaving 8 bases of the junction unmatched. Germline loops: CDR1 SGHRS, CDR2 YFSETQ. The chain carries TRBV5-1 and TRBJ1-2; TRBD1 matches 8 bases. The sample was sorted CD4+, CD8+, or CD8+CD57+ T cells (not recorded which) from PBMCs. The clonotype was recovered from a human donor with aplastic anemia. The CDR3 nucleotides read TGCGCCAGCAGCTCCCGGGACAGGTACCGTAACTATGGCTACACCTTC. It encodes CASSSRDRYRNYGYTF.